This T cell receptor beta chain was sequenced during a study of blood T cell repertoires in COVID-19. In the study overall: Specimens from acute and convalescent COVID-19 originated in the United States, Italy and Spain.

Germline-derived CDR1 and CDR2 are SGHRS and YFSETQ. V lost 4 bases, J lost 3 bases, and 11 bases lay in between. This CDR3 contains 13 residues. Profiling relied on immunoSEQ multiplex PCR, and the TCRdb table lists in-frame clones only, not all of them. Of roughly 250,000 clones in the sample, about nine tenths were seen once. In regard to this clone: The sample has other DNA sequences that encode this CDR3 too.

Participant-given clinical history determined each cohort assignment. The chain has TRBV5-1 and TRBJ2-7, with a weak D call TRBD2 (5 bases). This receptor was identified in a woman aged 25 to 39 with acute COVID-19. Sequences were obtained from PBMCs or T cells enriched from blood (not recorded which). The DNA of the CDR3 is TGCGCCAGCAGCCTCGGAGGCCGCTACGAGCAGTACTTC. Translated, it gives CASSLGGRYEQYF.